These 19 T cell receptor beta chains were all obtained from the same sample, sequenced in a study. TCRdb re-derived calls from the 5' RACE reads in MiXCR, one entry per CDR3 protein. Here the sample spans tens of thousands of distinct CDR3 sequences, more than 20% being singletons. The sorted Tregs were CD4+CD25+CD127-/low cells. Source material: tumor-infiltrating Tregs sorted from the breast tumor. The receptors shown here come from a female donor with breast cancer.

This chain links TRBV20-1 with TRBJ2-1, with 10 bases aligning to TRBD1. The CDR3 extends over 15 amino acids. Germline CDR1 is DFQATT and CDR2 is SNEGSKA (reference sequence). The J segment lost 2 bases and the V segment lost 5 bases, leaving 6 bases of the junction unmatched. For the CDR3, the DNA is TGCAGTGCTCGACAGGGGGCTTCGACCTACAATGAGCAGTTCTTC. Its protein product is CSARQGASTYNEQFF.

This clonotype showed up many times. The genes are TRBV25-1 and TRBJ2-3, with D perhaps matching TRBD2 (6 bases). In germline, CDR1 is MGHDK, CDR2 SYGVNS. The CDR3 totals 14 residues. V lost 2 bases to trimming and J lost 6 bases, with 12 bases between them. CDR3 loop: CASSEEAGGDTQYF. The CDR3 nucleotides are TGTGCCAGCAGTGAAGAGGCCGGAGGGGATACGCAGTATTTT.

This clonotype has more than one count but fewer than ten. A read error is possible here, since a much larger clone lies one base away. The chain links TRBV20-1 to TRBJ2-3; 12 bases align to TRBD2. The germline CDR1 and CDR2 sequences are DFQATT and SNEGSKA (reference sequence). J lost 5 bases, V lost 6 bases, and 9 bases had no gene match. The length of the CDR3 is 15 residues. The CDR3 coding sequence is TGCAGTGCCAACCGGCCTAGCGGGAGGGTAGATACGCAGTATTTT. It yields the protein CSANRPSGRVDTQYF.

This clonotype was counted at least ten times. The CDR3 DNA sequence: TGCGCCAGCAGCCACCTGGACAGCCGGTTCTGGGGCTACACCTTC. Translating it yields CASSHLDSRFWGYTF. V is TRBV4-1 and J is TRBJ1-2; D is perhaps TRBD1 (6 bases). Germline V gene lookup returns CDR1 MGHRA and CDR2 YSYEKL. V was clipped by 3 bases and J by 8 bases, with 19 bases between them. The CDR3 runs to 15 residues.

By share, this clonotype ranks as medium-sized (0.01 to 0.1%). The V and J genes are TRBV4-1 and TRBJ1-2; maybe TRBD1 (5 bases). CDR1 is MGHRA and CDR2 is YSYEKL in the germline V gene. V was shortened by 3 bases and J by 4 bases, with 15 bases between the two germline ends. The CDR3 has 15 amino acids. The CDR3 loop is CASSHPGTPSYGYTF. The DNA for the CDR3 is TGCGCCAGCAGCCACCCCGGGACCCCCTCCTATGGCTACACCTTC.

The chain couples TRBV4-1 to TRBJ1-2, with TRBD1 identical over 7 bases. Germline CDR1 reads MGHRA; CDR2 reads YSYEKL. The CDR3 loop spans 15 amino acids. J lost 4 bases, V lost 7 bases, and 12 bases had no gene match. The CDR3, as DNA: TGCGCCAGCACCCTCACGACAGGGACCATCTATGGCTACACCTTC. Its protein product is CASTLTTGTIYGYTF.

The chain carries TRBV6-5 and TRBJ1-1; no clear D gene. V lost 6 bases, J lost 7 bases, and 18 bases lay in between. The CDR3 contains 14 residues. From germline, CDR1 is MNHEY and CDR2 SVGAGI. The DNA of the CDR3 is TGTGCCAGCAGCCCAGCCCGGGGTGGTAGTGAAGCTTTCTTT. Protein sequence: CASSPARGGSEAFF.

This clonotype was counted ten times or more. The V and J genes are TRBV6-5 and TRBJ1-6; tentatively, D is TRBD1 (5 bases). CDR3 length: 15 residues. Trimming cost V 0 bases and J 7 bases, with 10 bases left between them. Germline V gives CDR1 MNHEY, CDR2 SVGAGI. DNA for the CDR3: TGTGCCAGCAGTTACTCTGGGGGATGGAATTCACCCCTCCACTTT. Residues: CASSYSGGWNSPLHF.

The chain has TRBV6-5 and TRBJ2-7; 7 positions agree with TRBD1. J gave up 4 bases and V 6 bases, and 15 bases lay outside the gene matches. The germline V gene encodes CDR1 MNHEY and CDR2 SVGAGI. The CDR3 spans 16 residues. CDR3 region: CASRYLGPGGTYEQYF. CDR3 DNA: TGTGCCAGCAGATACCTCGGGCCAGGGGGAACGTACGAGCAGTACTTC.

The CDR3 DNA follows: TGTGCCAGTAGTGGAGACAGCGGCACCAATCAGCCCCAGCATTTT. This codes for CASSGDSGTNQPQHF. The chain combines TRBV19 with TRBJ1-5; possibly TRBD1 for D (5 bases). The CDR3 covers 15 residues. Trimming shortened V by 5 bases and J by 3 bases, and 14 bases separated the two germline ends. Germline CDR1 is LNHDA and CDR2 is SQIVND (reference sequence). The complete variable domain, with remaining parts taken from reference TRBV19 and TRBJ1-5, reads DGGITQSPKYLFRKEGQNVTLSCEQNLNHDAMYWYRQDPGQGLRLIYYSQIVNDFQKGDIAEGYSVSREKKESFPLTVTSAQKNPTAFYLCASSGDSGTNQPQHFGDGTRLSIL.

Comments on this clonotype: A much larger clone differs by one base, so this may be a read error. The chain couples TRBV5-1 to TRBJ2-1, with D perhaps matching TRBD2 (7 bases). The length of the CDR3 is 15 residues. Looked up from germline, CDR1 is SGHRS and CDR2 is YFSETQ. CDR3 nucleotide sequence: TGCGCCAGCAGCTTGGGGGCAGGGGAGGGCAATGAGCAGTCCTTC. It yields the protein CASSLGAGEGNEQSF.

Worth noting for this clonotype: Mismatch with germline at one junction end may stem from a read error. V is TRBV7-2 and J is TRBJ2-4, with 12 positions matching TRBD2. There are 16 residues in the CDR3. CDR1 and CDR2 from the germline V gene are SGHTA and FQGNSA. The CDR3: CASSFRTSGIIDIQYF. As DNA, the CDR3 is TGTGCTAGCAGCTTCCGGACTAGCGGGATAATAGACATTCAGTACTTC.

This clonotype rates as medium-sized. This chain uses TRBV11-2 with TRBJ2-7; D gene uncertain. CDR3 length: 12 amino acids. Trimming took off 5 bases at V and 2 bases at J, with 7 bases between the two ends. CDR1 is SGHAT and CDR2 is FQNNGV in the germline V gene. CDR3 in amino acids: CASSGSTYEQYF. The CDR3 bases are TGTGCCAGCAGCGGAAGCACCTACGAGCAGTACTTC.

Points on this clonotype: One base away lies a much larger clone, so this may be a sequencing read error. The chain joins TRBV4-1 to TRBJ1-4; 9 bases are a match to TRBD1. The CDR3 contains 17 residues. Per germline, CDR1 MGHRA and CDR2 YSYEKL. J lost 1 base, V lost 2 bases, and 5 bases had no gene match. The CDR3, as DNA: TGCGCCAGCAGCCAAAATAGGACAGGGGAAACTAATGAAAAACTGTTTTTT. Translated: CASSQNRTGETNEKLFF.

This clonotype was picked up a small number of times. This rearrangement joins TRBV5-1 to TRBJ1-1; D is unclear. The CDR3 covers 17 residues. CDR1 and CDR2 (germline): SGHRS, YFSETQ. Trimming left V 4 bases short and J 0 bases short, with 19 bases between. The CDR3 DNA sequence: TGCGCCAGCAGCCCCTCCGCGCGGAGCCACATGAACACTGAAGCTTTCTTT. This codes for CASSPSARSHMNTEAFF. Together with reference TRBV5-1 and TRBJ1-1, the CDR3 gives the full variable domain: KAGVTQTPRYLIKTRGQQVTLSCSPISGHRSVSWYQQTPGQGLQFLFEYFSETQRNKGNFPGRFSGRQFSNSRSEMNVSTLELGDSALYLCASSPSARSHMNTEAFFGQGTRLTVV.

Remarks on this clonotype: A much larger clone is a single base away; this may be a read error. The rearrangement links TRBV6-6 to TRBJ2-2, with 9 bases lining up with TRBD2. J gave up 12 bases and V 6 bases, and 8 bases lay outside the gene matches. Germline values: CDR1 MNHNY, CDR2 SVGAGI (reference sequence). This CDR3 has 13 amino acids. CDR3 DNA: TGTGCCAGCAGAGGACTAGCGTCTGGGAAGCTGTTTTTT. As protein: CASRGLASGKLFF.

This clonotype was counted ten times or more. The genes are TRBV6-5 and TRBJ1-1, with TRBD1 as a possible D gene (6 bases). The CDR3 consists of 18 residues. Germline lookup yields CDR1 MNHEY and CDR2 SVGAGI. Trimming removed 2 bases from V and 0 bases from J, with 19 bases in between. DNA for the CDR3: TGTGCCAGCAGTTACCCGAGCAAAGGGGGGGAAATGAACACTGAAGCTTTCTTT. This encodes CASSYPSKGGEMNTEAFF.

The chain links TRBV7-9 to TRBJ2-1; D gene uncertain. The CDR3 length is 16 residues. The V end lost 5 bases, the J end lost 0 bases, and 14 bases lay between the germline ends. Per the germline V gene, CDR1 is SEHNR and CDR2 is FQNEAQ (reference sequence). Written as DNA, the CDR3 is TGTGCCAGCAGCCACCAGGAGAGGAGCTCCTACAATGAGCAGTTCTTC. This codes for CASSHQERSSYNEQFF.

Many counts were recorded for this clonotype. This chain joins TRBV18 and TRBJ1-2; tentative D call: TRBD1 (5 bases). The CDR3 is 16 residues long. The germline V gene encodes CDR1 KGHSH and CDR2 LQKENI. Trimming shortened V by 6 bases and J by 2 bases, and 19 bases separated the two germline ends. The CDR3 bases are TGTGCCAGCTCCCCATCGGGGGTGACATCGAACTATGGCTACACCTTC. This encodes CASSPSGVTSNYGYTF.